Reported below is one T cell receptor beta chain. Its antigen remains unidentified. Germline values: CDR1 KGHSH, CDR2 LQKENI. The CDR3 spans 13 residues. V trimming: 4 bases; J trimming: 7 bases; junction bases outside the gene matches: 4. Some clones are missing from TCRdb's copy, which holds only in-frame ones; the method was immunoSEQ multiplex PCR. Of 70,000 to 95,000 clones in the sample, 65% to 85% were seen once. The sort gate was single viable CD3+CD4+CD8-CD45RO+ cells for memory CD4+ T cells. The data were obtained in a study of memory CD4+ T cells and cytomegalovirus serostatus. Points from the study as a whole: Suggested: most of the CMV-linked TCR signature lies in CD4+ memory cells.

Specimen: memory CD4+ T cells from blood. The sequence was obtained from an adult in good health and CMV-seronegative. The V call is TRBV18, the J call TRBJ2-1, with 7 nucleotides matching TRBD1. CDR3 DNA sequence: TGTGCCAGCTCACGGGACAGTCAGAATGAGCAGTTCTTC. Translation gives CASSRDSQNEQFF.